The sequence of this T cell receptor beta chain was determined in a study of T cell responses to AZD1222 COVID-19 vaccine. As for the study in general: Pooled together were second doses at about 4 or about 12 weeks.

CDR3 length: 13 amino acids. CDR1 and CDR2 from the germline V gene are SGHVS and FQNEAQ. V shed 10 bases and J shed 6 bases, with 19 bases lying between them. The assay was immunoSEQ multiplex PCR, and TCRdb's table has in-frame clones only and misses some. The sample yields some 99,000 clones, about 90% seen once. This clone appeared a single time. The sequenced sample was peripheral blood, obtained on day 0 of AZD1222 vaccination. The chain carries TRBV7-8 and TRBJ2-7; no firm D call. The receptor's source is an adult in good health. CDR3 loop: CATSRAGEPEQYF. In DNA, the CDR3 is TGTGCCACCTCCCGGGCAGGCGAACCCGAGCAGTACTTC.